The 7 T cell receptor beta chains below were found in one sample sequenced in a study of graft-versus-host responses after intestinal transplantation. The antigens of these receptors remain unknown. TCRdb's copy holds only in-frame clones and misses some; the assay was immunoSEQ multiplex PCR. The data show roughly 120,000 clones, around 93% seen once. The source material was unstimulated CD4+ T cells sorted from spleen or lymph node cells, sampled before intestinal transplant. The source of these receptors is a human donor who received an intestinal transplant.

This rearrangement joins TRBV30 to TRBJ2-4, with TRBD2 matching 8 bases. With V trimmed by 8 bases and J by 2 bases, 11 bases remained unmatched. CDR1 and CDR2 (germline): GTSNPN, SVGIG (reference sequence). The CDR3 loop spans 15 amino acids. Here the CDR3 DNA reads TGTGCCGGGACTAGGGGGGGCGGTCCCAAAAACATTCAGTACTTC. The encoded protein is CAGTRGGGPKNIQYF.

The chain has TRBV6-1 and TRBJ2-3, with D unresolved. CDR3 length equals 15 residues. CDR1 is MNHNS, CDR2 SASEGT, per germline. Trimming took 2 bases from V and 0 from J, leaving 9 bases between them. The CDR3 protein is CASSESPASTDTQYF. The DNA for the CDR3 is TGTGCCAGCAGTGAATCCCCAGCTAGCACAGATACGCAGTATTTT.

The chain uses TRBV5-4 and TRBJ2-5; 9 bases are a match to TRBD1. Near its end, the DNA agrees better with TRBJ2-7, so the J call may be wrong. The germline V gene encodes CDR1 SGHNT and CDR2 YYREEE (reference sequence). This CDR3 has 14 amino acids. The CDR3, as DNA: TGTGCCAGCAGCTTAGGGACAGGGTGGTACGAGCAGTACTTC. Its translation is CASSLGTGWYEQYF.

CDR3 loop: CASSRGLGDTDTQYF. Here the CDR3 DNA reads TGTGCCAGCAGTCGCGGTTTAGGAGACACAGATACGCAGTATTTT. This rearrangement joins TRBV11-3 to TRBJ2-3; the D is unclear. V dropped 6 bases and J dropped 2 bases, with 15 bases sitting between them. CDR3 length: 15 amino acids. CDR1 is SGHNT and CDR2 is YENEEA in the germline V gene.

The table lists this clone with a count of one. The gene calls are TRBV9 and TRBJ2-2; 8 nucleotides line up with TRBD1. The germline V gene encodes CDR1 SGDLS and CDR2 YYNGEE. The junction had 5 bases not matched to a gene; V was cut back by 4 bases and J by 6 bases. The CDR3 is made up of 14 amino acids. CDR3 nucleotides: TGTGCCAGCAGCAACCAGGGGGCGGCCGGGGAGCTGTTTTTT. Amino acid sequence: CASSNQGAAGELFF.

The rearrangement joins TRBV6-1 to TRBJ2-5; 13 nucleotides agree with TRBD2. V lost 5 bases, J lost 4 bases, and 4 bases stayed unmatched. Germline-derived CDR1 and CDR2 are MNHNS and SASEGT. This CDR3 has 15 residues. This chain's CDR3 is CASSPRTSGGETQYF. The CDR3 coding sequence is TGTGCCAGCAGTCCTCGGACTAGCGGGGGAGAGACCCAGTACTTC.

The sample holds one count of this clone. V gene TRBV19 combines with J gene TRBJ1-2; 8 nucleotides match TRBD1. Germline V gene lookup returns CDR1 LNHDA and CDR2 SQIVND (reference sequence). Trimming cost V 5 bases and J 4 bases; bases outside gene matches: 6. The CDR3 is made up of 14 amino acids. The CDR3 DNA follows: TGTGCCAGTAGTCGTTCAGGGGGCCTCTATGGCTACACCTTC. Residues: CASSRSGGLYGYTF.